Each of the 25 T cell receptor beta chains below was sequenced from the same sample in a study of T cells in Graves' hyperthyroidism and ophthalmopathy (dated by TCRdb to about 2019). Library preparation employed multiplex PCR. Sequencing took place on an Illumina HiSeq 2000. TCR beta CDR3 regions were amplified from RNA transcripts. The first round of RT-PCR for the TCR CDR3 was performed with the HTBI primer set and the Qiagen OneStep RT-PCR kit. TCRdb applied fastp at Q25 and MiXCR to the public reads, then kept only in-frame beta chains. Each entry merges the rows of one CDR3 protein and shows their most common DNA and genes. The table for this sample lists 550,000 to 600,000 distinct CDR3 sequences; 12% to 15% of them were counted only once. Around 7% of the sample comes from the top ten. Material: blood. The receptors here all came from a woman between 18 and 30 years old with Graves' ophthalmopathy.

This clonotype was counted many times. The chain joins TRBV5-1 to TRBJ1-2, with 7 bases fitting TRBD1. From germline, CDR1 is SGHRS and CDR2 YFSETQ. V gave up 0 bases and J gave up 8 bases; unmatched junction bases: 10. This CDR3 is built from 15 residues. The CDR3 sequence: CASSLDRQGRGGYTF. Here the CDR3 DNA reads TGCGCCAGCAGCTTGGACAGACAGGGACGAGGCGGCTACACCTTC.

The V call is TRBV7-9, the J call TRBJ2-1, with 7 bases that match TRBD1. This CDR3 is built from 11 residues. Trimming cost V 8 bases and J 10 bases; bases outside gene matches: 5. In germline, CDR1 is SEHNR, CDR2 FQNEAQ (reference sequence). Here the CDR3 reads CASHRGKEQFF. The CDR3 coding sequence is TGTGCCAGCCACAGGGGAAAGGAGCAGTTCTTC.

The chain couples TRBV5-1 to TRBJ2-5; D is possibly TRBD2 (6 bases). The CDR3 consists of 16 residues. Germline V gives CDR1 SGHRS, CDR2 YFSETQ. The V gene lost 4 bases and the J gene lost 5 bases, with 21 bases spanning the gap. The CDR3 is CASSPSPGETWETQYF. The CDR3 nucleotides are TGCGCCAGCAGCCCGTCACCGGGAGAGACGTGGGAGACCCAGTACTTC.

This clonotype was recorded many times. V usage is TRBV7-2 and J usage is TRBJ2-5; D possibly corresponds to TRBD2 (6 bases). This CDR3 spans 16 amino acids. Germline V gives CDR1 SGHTA, CDR2 FQGNSA. V lost 4 bases and J 5 bases, leaving 20 bases between the germline ends. CDR3 nucleotides: TGTGCCAGCAGCTCCCTTTTCGGGAGCCCACAGGAGACCCAGTACTTC. Amino acids: CASSSLFGSPQETQYF.

This clonotype showed up just a few times. A much larger clone lies a single base off, so this may be a read error. The chain couples TRBV30 to TRBJ2-7, with D hard to call. V lost 3 bases, J lost 6 bases, and 9 bases lay in between. CDR3 size: 11 residues. Germline CDR1 reads GTSNPN; CDR2 reads SVGIG (reference sequence). CDR3 in amino acids: CAWRLSCEQYF. CDR3 in DNA: TGTGCCTGGAGATTGAGCTGCGAGCAGTACTTC.

The chain has TRBV6-1 and TRBJ1-6; 9 bases are shared with TRBD1. CDR3 length equals 16 residues. With V trimmed by 5 bases and J by 6 bases, 8 bases remained unmatched. Germline CDR1 is MNHNS and CDR2 is SASEGT. For the CDR3, the DNA is TGTGCCAGCAGTCAATGGACAGGGGAGGGTAATTCACCCCTCCACTTT. Its protein product is CASSQWTGEGNSPLHF.

This clonotype was detected ten times or more. V usage is TRBV7-8 and J usage is TRBJ2-3, with TRBD1 identical over 7 bases. The CDR3 loop spans 16 amino acids. V lost 1 base to trimming and J lost 4 bases; unmatched junction nucleotides: 8. Germline CDR1 and CDR2: SGHVS and FQNEAQ. Here the CDR3 reads CASSLGQGVRSDTQYF. DNA for the CDR3: TGTGCCAGCAGCTTAGGCCAGGGGGTTAGGTCAGATACGCAGTATTTT.

V gene TRBV5-1 combines with J gene TRBJ2-1; D is unresolved. Trimming stripped 0 bases from V and 10 bases from J, with 11 bases between. The CDR3 is 13 residues long. In germline, CDR1 is SGHRS, CDR2 YFSETQ. CDR3 region: CASSLDHTREQFF. DNA for the CDR3: TGCGCCAGCAGCTTGGACCACACCCGAGAGCAGTTCTTC.

This clonotype was seen only a few times. The J gene is TRBJ1-1, the V gene TRBV3-1; TRBD1 aligns across 8 bases. Germline CDR1 LGHDT, CDR2 YNNKEL (reference sequence). J gave up 2 bases and V 3 bases, and 2 bases lay outside the gene matches. This CDR3 region has 14 residues. The CDR3 nucleotides read TGTGCCAGCAGCCAGGGACAGGCCAACACTGAAGCTTTCTTT. Amino acids: CASSQGQANTEAFF.

This clonotype was picked up a small number of times. The chain uses TRBV3-1 and TRBJ2-7, with 8 bases matching TRBD1. The CDR3 is made up of 14 amino acids. Losses at the gene ends were 5 bases for V and 2 bases for J; bases not matched to a gene: 5. In germline, CDR1 is LGHDT, CDR2 YNNKEL (reference sequence). The CDR3 spells CASSYGQGTYEQYF. As DNA, the CDR3 is TGTGCCAGCAGCTACGGACAGGGAACCTACGAGCAGTACTTC.

The J gene is TRBJ2-4, the V gene TRBV25-1, with a possible D match to TRBD1 (5 bases). CDR1 is MGHDK, CDR2 SYGVNS, per germline. V was pared by 7 bases and J by 3 bases, with 19 bases between. The CDR3 length is 16 residues. CDR3 in amino acids: CASTGSGAQGKNIQYF. CDR3 sequence (DNA): TGTGCCAGCACGGGTAGTGGGGCGCAGGGCAAAAACATTCAGTACTTC.

This clonotype was recorded many times. J is TRBJ2-7 and V is TRBV7-2; 10 nucleotides line up with TRBD2. CDR3 length: 14 residues. Unmatched junction bases numbered 9, after V lost 3 bases and J lost 10 bases. CDR1 is SGHTA and CDR2 is FQGNSA in the germline V gene. DNA for the CDR3: TGTGCCAGCAGCTTCGCACTAGCGGGGCTCGGACAGTACTTC. Translation gives CASSFALAGLGQYF.

This clonotype was found many times. The chain couples TRBV7-2 to TRBJ2-7, with 9 bases fitting TRBD2. CDR1 SGHTA and CDR2 FQGNSA come from the germline V gene. The V gene end was trimmed by 0 bases and the J gene end by 0 bases; junction bases not matched to a gene: 3. CDR3 length equals 16 residues. CDR3 residues: CASSLAGGRASYEQYF. For the CDR3, the DNA is TGTGCCAGCAGCTTAGCAGGCGGGAGGGCCTCCTACGAGCAGTACTTC.

This clonotype was detected ten times or more. The CDR3 DNA sequence: TGTGCCAGCAGCCAGCGACGTGCCGGGAACTCTAACTATGGCTACACCTTC. Its protein product is CASSQRRAGNSNYGYTF. The V and J genes are TRBV3-1 and TRBJ1-2; D call uncertain. The CDR3 extends over 17 amino acids. The V gene lost 3 bases and the J gene lost 0 bases, with 17 bases spanning the gap. Germline CDR1 LGHDT, CDR2 YNNKEL (reference sequence).

As to this clonotype: A much bigger clone sits one base away, suggesting this may be a read error. The gene calls are TRBV9 and TRBJ2-5; no firm D call. The V end lost 3 bases, the J end lost 4 bases, and 22 bases lay between the germline ends. The CDR3 sequence is 17 residues long. The V gene's germline CDR1 is SGDLS and CDR2 YYNGEE. In DNA, the CDR3 is TGTGCCAGCAGCGCCCTGTCGGGCCGGCCTTTACGAGAGACCCAGTACTTC. Protein sequence: CASSALSGRPLRETQYF.

This clonotype was seen at least ten times. The rearrangement joins TRBV4-2 to TRBJ1-1; D remains unclear. This CDR3 region has 17 residues. The germline V and J ends were trimmed by 0 bases and 5 bases, with 19 bases remaining between them. Germline V CDR1 and CDR2: LGHNA, YNFKEQ. CDR3 in amino acids: CASSQDDAGRRGTEAFF. CDR3 DNA sequence: TGTGCCAGCAGCCAAGATGATGCAGGCCGTCGAGGTACTGAAGCTTTCTTT.

This clonotype showed up many times. This chain links TRBV28 with TRBJ2-3, with D unresolved. Trimming removed 3 bases from V and 1 base from J, with 17 bases in between. The length of the CDR3 is 17 residues. CDR1 is MDHEN, CDR2 SYDVKM, per germline. In DNA form, the CDR3 reads TGTGCCAGCAGTTTCCTCAGAAGGACCGAACGCACAGATACGCAGTATTTT. It is translated as CASSFLRRTERTDTQYF.

A remark on this clonotype: A read error is possible here, since a much larger clone lies one base away. The chain links TRBV30 to TRBJ2-7; 16 bases are a match to TRBD2. Germline lookup yields CDR1 GTSNPN and CDR2 SVGIG (reference sequence). J lost 3 bases, V lost 5 bases, and 10 bases had no gene match. CDR3 length: 17 amino acids. The CDR3 sequence: CAWETGTSGRAYYEQYF. In DNA form, the CDR3 reads TGTGCCTGGGAGACCGGGACTAGCGGGAGGGCCTACTACGAGCAGTACTTC.

The sample holds many counts of this clonotype. The chain links TRBV2 to TRBJ1-1, with no clear D. This CDR3 comprises 12 residues. Germline V CDR1 and CDR2: SNHLY, FYNNEI. Trimming cost V 4 bases and J 8 bases, with 11 bases left between them. The DNA of the CDR3 is TGTGCCAGCAGTGTGAGGGCGGAGGAAGCTTTCTTT. Translating it yields CASSVRAEEAFF.

This clonotype was seen repeatedly, ten times or more. The chain employs TRBV2 and TRBJ2-5, with D possibly TRBD1 on 6 matching bases. The V gene's germline CDR1 is SNHLY and CDR2 FYNNEI. CDR3 length equals 14 residues. V dropped 6 bases and J dropped 1 base, with 12 bases sitting between them. CDR3 protein: CASSLQGSQETQYF. The CDR3 DNA reads TGTGCCAGCAGCCTACAGGGATCCCAAGAGACCCAGTACTTC.

The genes are TRBV11-3 and TRBJ2-7, with a weak D call TRBD1 (6 bases). Trimming shortened V by 5 bases and J by 6 bases, and 23 bases separated the two germline ends. The CDR3 is made up of 16 amino acids. CDR1 and CDR2 from the germline V gene are SGHNT and YENEEA. As DNA, the CDR3 is TGTGCCAGCAGCCAAAACAGGGTAAGCGGCCTCGGCGAGCAGTACTTC. It yields the protein CASSQNRVSGLGEQYF.

The CDR3 bases are TGTGCCTCCAGAACAGGGGGACAGGGGAACAGAGTCTACGAGCAGTACTTC. This gives the protein CASRTGGQGNRVYEQYF. The chain employs TRBV6-4 and TRBJ2-7; 10 bases are a match to TRBD1. The V and J ends lost 11 bases and 3 bases, in that order; junction bases with no gene match: 19. CDR1 is MRHNA, CDR2 SNTAGT, per germline. There are 17 residues in the CDR3.

This clonotype was counted many times. The V gene is TRBV18, the J gene TRBJ2-7; TRBD1 matches at 9 bases. J was trimmed by 3 bases and V by 4 bases; bases with no gene match: 7. The CDR3 is 15 residues long. In germline, CDR1 is KGHSH, CDR2 LQKENI. The CDR3 DNA is TGTGCCAGCTCACTTGGGACAGGGATCGACTACGAGCAGTACTTC. Its protein is CASSLGTGIDYEQYF. Variable domain in full (rest from reference TRBV18 and TRBJ2-7): NAGVMQNPRHLVRRRGQEARLRCSPMKGHSHVYWYRQLPEEGLKFMVYLQKENIIDESGMPKERFSAEFPKEGPSILRIQQVVRGDSAAYFCASSLGTGIDYEQYFGPGTRLTVT.

This rearrangement joins TRBV11-3 to TRBJ2-3; weak D call: TRBD2 (5 bases). The CDR3 runs to 15 residues. V was cut by 2 bases and J by 4 bases, with 13 bases left in between. CDR1 and CDR2 from the germline V gene are SGHNT and YENEEA. The CDR3 nucleotides read TGTGCCAGCAGCTTAATTTCGGGGTTTGCAGATACGCAGTATTTT. Translation: CASSLISGFADTQYF. The full variable domain, rest sourced from reference TRBV11-3 and TRBJ2-3, is EAGVVQSPRYKIIEKKQPVAFWCNPISGHNTLYWYLQNLGQGPELLIRYENEEAVDDSQLPKDRFSAERLKGVDSTLKIQPAELGDSAVYLCASSLISGFADTQYFGPGTRLTVL.

This clonotype showed up many times. This rearrangement joins TRBV11-3 to TRBJ2-3, with D possibly being TRBD2 (5 bases). V was cut by 2 bases and J by 4 bases, with 10 bases left in between. This CDR3 spans 14 amino acids. Per the germline V gene, CDR1 is SGHNT and CDR2 is YENEEA. For the CDR3, the DNA is TGTGCCAGCAGCTTACGAGGGAGCCCAGATACGCAGTATTTT. It codes for CASSLRGSPDTQYF. Supplemented by reference TRBV11-3 and TRBJ2-3, the full variable domain reads EAGVVQSPRYKIIEKKQPVAFWCNPISGHNTLYWYLQNLGQGPELLIRYENEEAVDDSQLPKDRFSAERLKGVDSTLKIQPAELGDSAVYLCASSLRGSPDTQYFGPGTRLTVL.